This T cell receptor (beta chain) originates from a study of T cell clusters in autoimmune cytopenias. This clonotype is labeled large based on frequency. TRB rearrangements were amplified by touch-down multiplex PCR with mixed TRB-A/B primers. Reanalyzing the multiplex PCR reads, TCRdb keeps one entry per CDR3 protein, without DNA. The sample has some 1,600 distinct CDR3 sequences. Germline CDR1 is MNHNY and CDR2 is SVGAGI (reference sequence). This CDR3 comprises 14 residues. TRB amplification used approximately 270 ng of peripheral blood genomic DNA. This sample was shared with a second study, whose subject was T cell repertoires in aging, cancer and after chemotherapy.

This clonotype originated in a human donor in good health. Sequencing used peripheral blood. The J gene is TRBJ2-7, the V gene TRBV6-6. CDR3 residues: CASTYRTGPHEQYF.